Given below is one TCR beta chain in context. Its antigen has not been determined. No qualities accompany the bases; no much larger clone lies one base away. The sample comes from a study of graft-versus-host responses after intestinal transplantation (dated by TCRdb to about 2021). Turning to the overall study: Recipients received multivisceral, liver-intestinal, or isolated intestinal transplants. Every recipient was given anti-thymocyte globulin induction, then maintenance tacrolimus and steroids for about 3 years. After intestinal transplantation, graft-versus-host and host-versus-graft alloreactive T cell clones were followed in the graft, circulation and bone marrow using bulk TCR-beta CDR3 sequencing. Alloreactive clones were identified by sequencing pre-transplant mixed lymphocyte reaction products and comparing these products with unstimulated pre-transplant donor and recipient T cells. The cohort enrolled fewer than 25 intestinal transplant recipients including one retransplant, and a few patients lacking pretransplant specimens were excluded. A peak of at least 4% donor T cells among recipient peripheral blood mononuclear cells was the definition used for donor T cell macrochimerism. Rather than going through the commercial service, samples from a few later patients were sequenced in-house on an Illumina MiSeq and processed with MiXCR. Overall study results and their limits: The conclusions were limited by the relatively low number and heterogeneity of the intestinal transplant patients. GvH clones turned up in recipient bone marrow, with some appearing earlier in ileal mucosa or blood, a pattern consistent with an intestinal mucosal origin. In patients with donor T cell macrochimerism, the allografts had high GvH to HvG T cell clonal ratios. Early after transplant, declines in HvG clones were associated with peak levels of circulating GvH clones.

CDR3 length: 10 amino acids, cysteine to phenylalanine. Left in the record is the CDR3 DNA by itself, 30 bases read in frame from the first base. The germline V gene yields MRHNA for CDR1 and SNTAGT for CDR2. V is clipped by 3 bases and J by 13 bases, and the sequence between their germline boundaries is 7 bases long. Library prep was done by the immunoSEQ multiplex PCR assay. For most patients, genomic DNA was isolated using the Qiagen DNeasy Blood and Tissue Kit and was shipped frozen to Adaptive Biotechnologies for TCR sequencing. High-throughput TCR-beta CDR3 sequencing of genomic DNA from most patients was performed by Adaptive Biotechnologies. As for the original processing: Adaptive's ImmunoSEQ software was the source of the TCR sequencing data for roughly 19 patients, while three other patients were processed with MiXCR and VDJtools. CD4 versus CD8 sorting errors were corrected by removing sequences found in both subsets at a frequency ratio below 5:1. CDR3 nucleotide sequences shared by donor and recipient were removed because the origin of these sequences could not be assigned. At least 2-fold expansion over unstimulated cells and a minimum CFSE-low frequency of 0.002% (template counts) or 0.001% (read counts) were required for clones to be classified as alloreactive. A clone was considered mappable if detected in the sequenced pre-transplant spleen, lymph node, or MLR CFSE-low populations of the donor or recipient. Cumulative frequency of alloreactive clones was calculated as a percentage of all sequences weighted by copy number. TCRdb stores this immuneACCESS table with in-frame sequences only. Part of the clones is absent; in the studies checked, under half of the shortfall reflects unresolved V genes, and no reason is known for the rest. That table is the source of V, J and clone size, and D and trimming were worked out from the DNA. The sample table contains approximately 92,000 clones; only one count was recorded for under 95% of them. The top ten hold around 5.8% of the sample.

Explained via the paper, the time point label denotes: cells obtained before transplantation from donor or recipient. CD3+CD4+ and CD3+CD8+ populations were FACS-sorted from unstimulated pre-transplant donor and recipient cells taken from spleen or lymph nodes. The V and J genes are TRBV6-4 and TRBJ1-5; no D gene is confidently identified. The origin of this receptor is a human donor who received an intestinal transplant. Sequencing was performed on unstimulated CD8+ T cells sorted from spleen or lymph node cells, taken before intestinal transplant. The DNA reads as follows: TGTGCCAGCAGTGATCAACAGCAGCATTTT. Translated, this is CASSDQQQHF.